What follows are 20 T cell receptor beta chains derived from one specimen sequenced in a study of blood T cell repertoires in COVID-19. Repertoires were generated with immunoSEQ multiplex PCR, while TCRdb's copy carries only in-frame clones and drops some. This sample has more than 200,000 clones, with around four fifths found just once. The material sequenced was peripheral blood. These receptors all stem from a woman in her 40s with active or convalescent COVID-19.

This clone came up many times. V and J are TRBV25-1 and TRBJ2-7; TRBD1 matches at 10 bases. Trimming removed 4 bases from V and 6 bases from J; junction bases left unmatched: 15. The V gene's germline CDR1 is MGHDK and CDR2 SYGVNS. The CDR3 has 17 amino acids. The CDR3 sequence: CASSGNTRDRGLSEQYF. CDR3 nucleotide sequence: TGTGCCAGCAGTGGAAACACTCGGGACAGGGGTCTCTCCGAGCAGTACTTC.

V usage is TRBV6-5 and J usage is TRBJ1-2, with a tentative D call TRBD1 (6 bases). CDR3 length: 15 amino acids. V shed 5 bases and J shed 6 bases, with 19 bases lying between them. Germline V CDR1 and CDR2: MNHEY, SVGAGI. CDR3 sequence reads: CASSLWFAGENGYTF. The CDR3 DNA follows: TGTGCCAGCAGTCTATGGTTCGCAGGGGAAAATGGCTACACCTTC.

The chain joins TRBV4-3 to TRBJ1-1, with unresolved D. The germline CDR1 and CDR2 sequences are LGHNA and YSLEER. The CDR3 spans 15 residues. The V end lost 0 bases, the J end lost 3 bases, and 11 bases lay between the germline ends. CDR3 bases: TGCGCCAGCAGCCAAGAAGCGACCGGGTACACTGAAGCTTTCTTT. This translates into CASSQEATGYTEAFF.

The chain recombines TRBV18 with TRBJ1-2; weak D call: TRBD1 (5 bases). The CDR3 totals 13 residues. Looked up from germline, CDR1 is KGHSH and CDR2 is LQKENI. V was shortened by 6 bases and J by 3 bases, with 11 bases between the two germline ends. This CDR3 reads CASSLDSDYGYTF. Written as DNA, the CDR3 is TGTGCCAGCTCCCTAGACAGTGACTATGGCTACACCTTC. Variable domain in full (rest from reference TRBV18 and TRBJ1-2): NAGVMQNPRHLVRRRGQEARLRCSPMKGHSHVYWYRQLPEEGLKFMVYLQKENIIDESGMPKERFSAEFPKEGPSILRIQQVVRGDSAAYFCASSLDSDYGYTFGSGTRLTVV.

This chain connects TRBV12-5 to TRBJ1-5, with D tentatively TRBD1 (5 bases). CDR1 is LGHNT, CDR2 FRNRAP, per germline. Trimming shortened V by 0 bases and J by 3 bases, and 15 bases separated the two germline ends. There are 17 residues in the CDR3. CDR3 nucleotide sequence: TGTGCTAGTGGTTTGGTCCTTGGGGGGGGGTTCAATCAGCCCCAGCATTTT. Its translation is CASGLVLGGGFNQPQHF. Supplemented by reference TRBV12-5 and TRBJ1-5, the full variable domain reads DARVTQTPRHKVTEMGQEVTMRCQPILGHNTVFWYRQTMMQGLELLAYFRNRAPLDDSGMPKDRFSAEMPDATLATLKIQPSEPRDSAVYFCASGLVLGGGFNQPQHFGDGTRLSIL.

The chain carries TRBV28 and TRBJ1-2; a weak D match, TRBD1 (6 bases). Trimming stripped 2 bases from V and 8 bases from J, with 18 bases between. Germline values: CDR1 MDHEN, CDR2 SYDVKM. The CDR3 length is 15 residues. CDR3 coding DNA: TGTGCCAGCAGTTTAGAAGGGGTACAGGGAAACGGCTACACCTTC. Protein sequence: CASSLEGVQGNGYTF.

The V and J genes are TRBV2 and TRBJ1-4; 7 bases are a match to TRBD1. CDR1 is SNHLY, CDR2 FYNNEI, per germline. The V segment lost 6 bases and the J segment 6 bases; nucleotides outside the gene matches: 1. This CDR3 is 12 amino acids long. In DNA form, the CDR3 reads TGTGCCAGCAGAACAGGGGATGAAAAACTGTTTTTT. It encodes CASRTGDEKLFF.

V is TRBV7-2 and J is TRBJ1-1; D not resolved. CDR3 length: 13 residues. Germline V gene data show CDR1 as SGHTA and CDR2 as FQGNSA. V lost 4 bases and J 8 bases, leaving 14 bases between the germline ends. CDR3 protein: CASSSREELEAFF. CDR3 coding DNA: TGTGCCAGCAGCTCCCGAGAGGAGCTGGAAGCTTTCTTT.

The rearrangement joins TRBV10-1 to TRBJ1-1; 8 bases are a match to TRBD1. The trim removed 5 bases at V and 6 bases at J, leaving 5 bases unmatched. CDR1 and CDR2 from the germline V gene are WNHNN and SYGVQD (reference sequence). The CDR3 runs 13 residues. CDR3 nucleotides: TGCGCCAGCAGTCCGGACAGGGTAGCTGAAGCTTTCTTT. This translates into CASSPDRVAEAFF.

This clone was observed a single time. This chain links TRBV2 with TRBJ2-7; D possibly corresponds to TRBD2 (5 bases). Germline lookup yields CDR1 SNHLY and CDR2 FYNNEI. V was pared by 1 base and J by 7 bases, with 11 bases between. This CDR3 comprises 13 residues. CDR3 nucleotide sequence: TGTGCCAGCAGTGAAGGTGAGGGTGTGGAGCAGTACTTC. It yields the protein CASSEGEGVEQYF.

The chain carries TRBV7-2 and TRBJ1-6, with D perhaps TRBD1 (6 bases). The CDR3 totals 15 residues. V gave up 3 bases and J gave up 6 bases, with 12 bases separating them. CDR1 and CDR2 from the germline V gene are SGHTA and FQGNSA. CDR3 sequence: CASSFLQGINSPLHF. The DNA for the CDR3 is TGTGCCAGCAGCTTCCTACAGGGCATTAATTCACCCCTCCACTTT.

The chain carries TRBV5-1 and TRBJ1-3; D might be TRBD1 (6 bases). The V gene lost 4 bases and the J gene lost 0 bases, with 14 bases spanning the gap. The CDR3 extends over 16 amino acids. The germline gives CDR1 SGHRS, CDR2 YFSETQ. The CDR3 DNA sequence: TGCGCCAGCAGCCCGGACAGCAGAGTCTCTGGAAACACCATATATTTT. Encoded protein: CASSPDSRVSGNTIYF.

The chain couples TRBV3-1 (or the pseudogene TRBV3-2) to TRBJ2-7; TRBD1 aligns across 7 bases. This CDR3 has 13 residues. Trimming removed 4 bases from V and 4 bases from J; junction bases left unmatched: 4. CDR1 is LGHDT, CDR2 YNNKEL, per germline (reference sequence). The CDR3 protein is CASSPGTAYEQYF. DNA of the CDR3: TGTGCCAGCAGCCCGGGGACAGCTTACGAGCAGTACTTC.

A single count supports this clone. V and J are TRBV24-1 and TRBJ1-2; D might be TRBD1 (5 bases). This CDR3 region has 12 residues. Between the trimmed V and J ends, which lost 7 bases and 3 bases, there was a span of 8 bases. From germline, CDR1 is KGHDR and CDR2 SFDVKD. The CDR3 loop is CATRGGDYGYTF. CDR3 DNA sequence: TGTGCCACCAGGGGGGGTGACTATGGCTACACCTTC.

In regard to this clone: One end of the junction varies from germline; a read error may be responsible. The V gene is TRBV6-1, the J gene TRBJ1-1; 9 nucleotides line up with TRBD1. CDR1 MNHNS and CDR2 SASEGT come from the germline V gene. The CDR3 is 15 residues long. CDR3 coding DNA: TGTGCCAGCACTGAACCGGGACAGGGGAACACTGAAGCTTTCTTT. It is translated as CASTEPGQGNTEAFF.

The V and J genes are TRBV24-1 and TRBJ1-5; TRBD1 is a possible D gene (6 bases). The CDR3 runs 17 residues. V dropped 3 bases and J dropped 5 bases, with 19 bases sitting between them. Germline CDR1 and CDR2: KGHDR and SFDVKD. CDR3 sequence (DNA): TGTGCCACCAGTGATAACACAGGGATAGTGGAAGATCAGCCCCAGCATTTT. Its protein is CATSDNTGIVEDQPQHF.

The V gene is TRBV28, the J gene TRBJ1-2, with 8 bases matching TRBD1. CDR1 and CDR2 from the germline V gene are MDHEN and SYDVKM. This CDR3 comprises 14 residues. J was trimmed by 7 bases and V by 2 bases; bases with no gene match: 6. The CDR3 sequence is CASSLQGAHRGYTF. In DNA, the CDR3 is TGTGCCAGCAGTTTACAGGGGGCGCACCGTGGCTACACCTTC.

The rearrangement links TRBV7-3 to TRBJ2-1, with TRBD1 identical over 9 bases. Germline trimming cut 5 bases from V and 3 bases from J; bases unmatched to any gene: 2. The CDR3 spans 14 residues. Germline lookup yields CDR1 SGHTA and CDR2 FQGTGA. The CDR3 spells CASSPDRGYNEQFF. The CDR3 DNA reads TGTGCCAGCAGCCCGGACAGGGGCTACAATGAGCAGTTCTTC. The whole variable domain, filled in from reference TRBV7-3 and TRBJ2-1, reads GAGVSQTPSNKVTEKGKYVELRCDPISGHTALYWYRQSLGQGPEFLIYFQGTGAADDSGLPNDRFFAVRPEGSVSTLKIQRTERGDSAVYLCASSPDRGYNEQFFGPGTRLTVL.

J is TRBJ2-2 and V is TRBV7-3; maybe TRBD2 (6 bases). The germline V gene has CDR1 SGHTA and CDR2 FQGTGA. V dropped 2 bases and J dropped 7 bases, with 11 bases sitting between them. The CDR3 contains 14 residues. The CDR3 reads CASSLSHGGGELFF. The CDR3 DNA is TGTGCCAGCAGCTTATCCCACGGGGGCGGGGAGCTGTTTTTT. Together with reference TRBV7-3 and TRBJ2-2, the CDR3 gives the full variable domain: GAGVSQTPSNKVTEKGKYVELRCDPISGHTALYWYRQSLGQGPEFLIYFQGTGAADDSGLPNDRFFAVRPEGSVSTLKIQRTERGDSAVYLCASSLSHGGGELFFGEGSRLTVL.

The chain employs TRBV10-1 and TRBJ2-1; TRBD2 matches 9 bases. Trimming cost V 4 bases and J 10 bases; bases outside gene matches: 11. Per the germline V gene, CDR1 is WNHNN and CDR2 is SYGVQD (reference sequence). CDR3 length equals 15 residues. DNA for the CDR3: TGCGCCAGCAGTGCCGGCGCGGGAGGGCCTTGGGAGCAGTTCTTC. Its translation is CASSAGAGGPWEQFF.